This T cell receptor beta chain is from a study of T cells in Graves' hyperthyroidism and ophthalmopathy. Study-wide points: Expanded thyroid clonotypes (above 0.001) were mostly also found in blood.

Researchers took RNA transcripts and amplified the TCR beta CDR3 regions from them. First-round RT-PCR of the TCR CDR3 relied on the HTBI primer set. A single record per CDR3 protein comes from TCRdb applying MiXCR to the multiplex PCR reads. The table lists about 520,000 distinct CDR3 sequences, roughly a quarter of them singletons. A word on this clonotype: What it recognizes is unknown.

Uncontrolled infection, other autoimmune disease, pregnancy or lactation led to exclusion. The CDR3 loop spans 15 amino acids. Germline V gene data show CDR1 as MDHEN and CDR2 as SYDVKM. Trimming took 6 bases from V and 0 from J, leaving 14 bases between them. The source of this sequence is a woman aged 25-40 years with Graves' ophthalmopathy. The V gene is TRBV28, the J gene TRBJ1-1; D is undetermined. The material sequenced was blood. The CDR3: CASRTSASLNTEAFF. The CDR3 nucleotides are TGTGCCAGCAGAACCTCAGCCAGTTTGAACACTGAAGCTTTCTTT.